A single sample gave rise to the 10 T cell receptor beta chains below, sequenced in a study of blood T cell repertoires in COVID-19. Assay used: immunoSEQ multiplex PCR; TCRdb lists only in-frame clones, some missing. The sample lists about 150,000 clones, roughly 80% seen once, with around 8% in the top ten. The specimen was peripheral blood. These receptors all stem from a woman aged 80 or older with COVID-19, enrolled during active disease.

Here the CDR3 reads CASSLWQSTDTQYF. CDR3 in DNA: TGCGCCAGCAGCTTGTGGCAGAGCACAGATACGCAGTATTTT. The J gene is TRBJ2-3, the V gene TRBV5-1; no firm D call. From germline, CDR1 is SGHRS and CDR2 YFSETQ. The CDR3 totals 14 residues. Between the trimmed V and J ends, which lost 1 base and 0 bases, there was a span of 6 bases.

The CDR3 spells CASSPALATDTQYF. CDR3 DNA: TGTGCCAGCAGCCCCGCTCTAGCGACAGATACGCAGTATTTT. The genes are TRBV28 and TRBJ2-3; D might be TRBD2 (6 bases). Trimming removed 6 bases from V and 3 bases from J, with 13 bases in between. From germline, CDR1 is MDHEN and CDR2 SYDVKM. The length of the CDR3 is 14 residues.

V is TRBV14 and J is TRBJ1-6; 8 bases are a match to TRBD1. Per the germline V gene, CDR1 is SGHDN and CDR2 is FVKESK. The CDR3 spans 15 residues. The V gene end was trimmed by 3 bases and the J gene end by 7 bases; junction bases not matched to a gene: 5. The CDR3 coding sequence is TGTGCCAGCAGCCAGGCCGGGACAGGCAATTCACCCCTCCACTTT. Translating it yields CASSQAGTGNSPLHF.

V gene TRBV9 combines with J gene TRBJ2-5; 7 bases are a match to TRBD2. The CDR3 totals 15 residues. Germline CDR1 SGDLS, CDR2 YYNGEE. V gave up 2 bases and J gave up 4 bases; unmatched junction bases: 8. The CDR3 spells CASSVASGPGETQYF. CDR3 sequence (DNA): TGTGCCAGCAGCGTGGCTAGCGGTCCAGGAGAGACCCAGTACTTC.

Remarks on this clone: Other DNA sequences from this sample encode an identical CDR3 as well. This chain joins TRBV28 and TRBJ2-7; D might be TRBD2 (6 bases). Germline V gives CDR1 MDHEN, CDR2 SYDVKM. The V end was cut by 3 bases, the J end by 6 bases, with 6 bases between. The CDR3 is 11 amino acids. In nucleotides, the CDR3 is TGTGCCAGCAGTTTGGGGGGCGAGCAGTACTTC. Encoded protein: CASSLGGEQYF.

This chain uses TRBV6-5 with TRBJ2-1, with TRBD2 as a possible D gene (7 bases). The CDR3 length is 13 residues. V lost 0 bases and J lost 12, with 12 bases in between. CDR1 is MNHEY and CDR2 is SVGAGI in the germline V gene. CDR3: CASSYSVGGGQFF. In nucleotides, the CDR3 is TGTGCCAGCAGTTACTCGGTAGGGGGGGGGCAGTTCTTC.

A single count supports this clone. The junction shows a germline mismatch at one end, possibly a read error. The chain recombines TRBV6-2 or TRBV6-3 with TRBJ2-3; TRBD2 matches 14 bases. Germline values: CDR1 MNHEY, CDR2 SVGEGT. The CDR3 spans 15 residues. The CDR3 here is CASSSGLAGALGNNF. DNA of the CDR3: TGTGCCAGCAGTTCGGGACTAGCGGGGGCCCTCGGCAATAATTTT.

This clone was counted a single time. This sequence joins TRBV28 and TRBJ2-1; the D gene is possibly TRBD2 (7 bases). Germline loops: CDR1 MDHEN, CDR2 SYDVKM. The CDR3 runs 19 residues. Trimming pared 8 bases from V and 2 bases from J, leaving 28 bases between. The CDR3 sequence is CASGGFGGAGGRPYNEQFF. The CDR3 coding sequence is TGTGCCAGCGGGGGCTTTGGGGGTGCGGGCGGGAGACCCTACAATGAGCAGTTCTTC.

This chain uses TRBV20-1 with TRBJ2-1; 12 bases align to TRBD2. The CDR3 loop spans 17 amino acids. The V and J ends lost 3 bases and 8 bases, in that order; junction bases with no gene match: 14. Germline lookup yields CDR1 DFQATT and CDR2 SNEGSKA (reference sequence). This CDR3 reads CSASRLAGGRGPHEQFF. DNA of the CDR3: TGCAGTGCTAGTCGCCTAGCGGGAGGGCGGGGTCCTCATGAGCAGTTCTTC.

The chain employs TRBV5-6 and TRBJ1-6; no definite D call. V was pared by 4 bases and J by 0 bases, with 8 bases between. The germline V gene encodes CDR1 SGHDT and CDR2 YYEEEE. The CDR3 sequence is 15 residues long. CDR3 nucleotides: TGTGCCAGCAGCGACATAAGCTCCTATAATTCACCCCTCCACTTT. This gives the protein CASSDISSYNSPLHF.